These 32 T cell receptor beta chains share one sample of origin, sequenced in a study of blood T cell repertoires in COVID-19. Assay used: immunoSEQ multiplex PCR; TCRdb lists only in-frame clones, some missing. The table includes under 250,000 clones, around nine tenths detected once. The sequenced material came from peripheral blood. These receptors all come from an older woman with acute or convalescent COVID-19.

This clone was found a few times. The CDR3 bases are TGTGCCTGGAGTGTAGCGGGGAACGGCAATCAGCCCCAGCATTTT. Its translation is CAWSVAGNGNQPQHF. The chain carries TRBV30 and TRBJ1-5; D not resolved. Trimming cost V 0 bases and J 2 bases, with 11 bases left between them. This CDR3 is built from 15 residues. Per germline, CDR1 GTSNPN and CDR2 SVGIG (reference sequence). The entire variable domain, with the rest obtained from reference TRBV30 and TRBJ1-5, is as follows: SQTIHQWPATLVQPVGSPLSLECTVEGTSNPNLYWYRQAAGRGLQLLFYSVGIGQISSEVPQNLSASRPQDRQFILSSKKLLLSDSGFYLCAWSVAGNGNQPQHFGDGTRLSIL.

The chain employs TRBV28 and TRBJ1-3; TRBD1 matches 9 bases. The CDR3 has 14 residues. The germline V gene has CDR1 MDHEN and CDR2 SYDVKM. V shed 7 bases, J shed 4 bases, and the junction held 5 bases outside the gene matches. CDR3 coding DNA: TGTGCCAGCAACGACAGGGGGAGAGGAAACACCATATATTTT. This gives the protein CASNDRGRGNTIYF.

The chain recombines TRBV5-1 with TRBJ2-7, with D possibly TRBD2 on 6 matching bases. The germline V gene has CDR1 SGHRS and CDR2 YFSETQ. The V end was cut by 0 bases, the J end by 4 bases, with 8 bases between. The CDR3 covers 13 residues. The DNA of the CDR3 is TGCGCCAGCAGCTTGGGACTAGGGTACGAGCAGTACTTC. Its protein product is CASSLGLGYEQYF.

The V and J genes are TRBV3-1 (or the pseudogene TRBV3-2) and TRBJ2-1; 7 nucleotides align to TRBD1. Unmatched junction bases numbered 4, after V lost 1 base and J lost 10 bases. There are 13 residues in the CDR3. The germline V gene encodes CDR1 LGHDT and CDR2 YNNKEL (reference sequence). The CDR3 nucleotides are TGTGCCAGCAGCCAAGGCGACAGGGTAGAGCAGTTCTTC. This gives the protein CASSQGDRVEQFF.

This clone has more than one count but fewer than ten. V usage is TRBV4-1 and J usage is TRBJ2-4; D perhaps matches TRBD1 (5 bases). The germline V and J ends were trimmed by 1 base and 8 bases, with 12 bases remaining between them. The CDR3 runs 14 residues. CDR1 is MGHRA, CDR2 YSYEKL, per germline. The CDR3 sequence is CASSQATGSDIQYF. CDR3 in DNA: TGCGCCAGCAGCCAAGCTACAGGATCCGACATTCAGTACTTC.

The rearrangement links TRBV7-9 to TRBJ2-3, with no clear D. The CDR3 sequence is 14 residues long. Trimming took 3 bases from V and 4 from J, leaving 11 bases between them. Germline V gives CDR1 SEHNR, CDR2 FQNEAQ (reference sequence). DNA of the CDR3: TGTGCCAGCAGCTTCCGTCCCCCCCCAGATACGCAGTATTTT. Residues: CASSFRPPPDTQYF.

This clone was counted between two and nine times. The chain couples TRBV19 to TRBJ1-1; 8 bases line up with TRBD1. V was clipped by 5 bases and J by 4 bases; unmatched bases: 9. This CDR3 has 15 amino acids. The V gene's germline CDR1 is LNHDA and CDR2 SQIVND (reference sequence). CDR3 sequence reads: CASSVKSGGATEAFF. The CDR3 DNA is TGTGCCAGTAGTGTAAAATCAGGGGGCGCCACTGAAGCTTTCTTT.

The rearrangement uses TRBV30 and TRBJ1-2; a possible D gene is TRBD1 (5 bases). The CDR3 length is 12 residues. Germline CDR1 GTSNPN, CDR2 SVGIG (reference sequence). V was shortened by 2 bases and J by 7 bases, with 11 bases between the two germline ends. The CDR3 reads CAWSQTEFGYTF. The CDR3 coding sequence is TGTGCCTGGAGTCAGACAGAGTTTGGCTACACCTTC. Full variable domain (outside the CDR3, taken from reference TRBV30 and TRBJ1-2): SQTIHQWPATLVQPVGSPLSLECTVEGTSNPNLYWYRQAAGRGLQLLFYSVGIGQISSEVPQNLSASRPQDRQFILSSKKLLLSDSGFYLCAWSQTEFGYTFGSGTRLTVV.

In nucleotides, the CDR3 is TGTGCCAGCAGCGCCGACCCAGGGAATCAGCCCCAGCATTTT. Translating gives CASSADPGNQPQHF. The V and J genes are TRBV9 and TRBJ1-5; TRBD1 might be the D (5 bases). Trimming stripped 3 bases from V and 4 bases from J, with 11 bases between. The V gene's germline CDR1 is SGDLS and CDR2 YYNGEE. The CDR3 is 14 residues long.

The chain uses TRBV2 and TRBJ2-2; TRBD1 matches 10 bases. V was pared by 5 bases and J by 1 base, with 7 bases of the junction left unmatched. The germline V gene encodes CDR1 SNHLY and CDR2 FYNNEI. The CDR3 covers 17 residues. Written as DNA, the CDR3 is TGTGCCAGCAGTAGGGACAGGGGCGCACAGAACACCGGGGAGCTGTTTTTT. It specifies CASSRDRGAQNTGELFF.

This clone is a singleton in its sample. This rearrangement joins TRBV4-3 to TRBJ2-7, with TRBD2 matching 15 bases. V dropped 0 bases and J dropped 2; count of bases not matched to a gene: 11. CDR1 is LGHNA and CDR2 is YSLEER in the germline V gene. CDR3 size: 20 residues. For the CDR3, the DNA is TGCGCCAGCAGCCAAGATGACCGGACTAGCGGGAGGGCCGTCCCCTACGAGCAGTACTTC. It codes for CASSQDDRTSGRAVPYEQYF.

The chain has TRBV18 and TRBJ1-6; D is ambiguous. The CDR3 is 14 residues long. Trimming stripped 0 bases from V and 8 bases from J, with 8 bases between. CDR1 KGHSH and CDR2 LQKENI come from the germline V gene. This CDR3 reads CASSPPGNYSPLHF. CDR3 nucleotide sequence: TGTGCCAGCTCACCACCCGGGAACTATTCACCCCTCCACTTT.

J is TRBJ1-2 and V is TRBV28; tentative D call: TRBD1 (6 bases). V lost 6 bases and J 0 bases, leaving 14 bases between the germline ends. CDR1 MDHEN and CDR2 SYDVKM come from the germline V gene. This CDR3 is built from 15 residues. CDR3 in amino acids: CASRSGTSSNYGYTF. DNA for the CDR3: TGTGCCAGCAGGTCCGGGACAAGTTCTAACTATGGCTACACCTTC.

The CDR3 region has the DNA TGTGCCAGCACACGCTCTAGAAGGGACAGGGGGCAGGGCGGGGAGCTGTTTTTT. It is translated as CASTRSRRDRGQGGELFF. The rearrangement joins TRBV7-2 to TRBJ2-2; 12 bases agree with TRBD1. Unmatched junction bases numbered 16, after V lost 7 bases and J lost 7 bases. Germline V CDR1 and CDR2: SGHTA, FQGNSA. The CDR3 consists of 18 residues. The full variable domain, completed using reference TRBV7-2 and TRBJ2-2, is GAGVSQSPSNKVTEKGKDVELRCDPISGHTALYWYRQSLGQGLEFLIYFQGNSAPDKSGLPSDRFSAERTGGSVSTLTIQRTQQEDSAVYLCASTRSRRDRGQGGELFFGEGSRLTVL.

The V gene is TRBV5-4, the J gene TRBJ2-1, with TRBD1 matching 8 bases. Germline trimming cut 5 bases from V and 2 bases from J; bases unmatched to any gene: 6. Germline V gene lookup returns CDR1 SGHNT and CDR2 YYREEE (reference sequence). This CDR3 has 15 residues. The CDR3 protein is CASRIDRGAYNEQFF. As DNA, the CDR3 is TGTGCCAGCAGGATCGACAGGGGCGCCTACAATGAGCAGTTCTTC.

The chain combines TRBV10-3 with TRBJ1-5; D gene ambiguous. V was trimmed by 6 bases and J by 1 base, leaving 10 bases between them. The germline CDR1 and CDR2 sequences are ENHRY and SYGVKD. The CDR3 totals 14 residues. CDR3 bases: TGTGCCATCAGGGGCACAGAGAGCAATCAGCCCCAGCATTTT. It is translated as CAIRGTESNQPQHF.

The chain employs TRBV19 and TRBJ2-2; D is uncertain. V lost 2 bases to trimming and J lost 2 bases, with 3 bases between them. The CDR3 runs 13 residues. Germline V gene data show CDR1 as LNHDA and CDR2 as SQIVND (reference sequence). The CDR3 reads CASSITNTGELFF. CDR3 in DNA: TGTGCCAGTAGTATAACAAACACCGGGGAGCTGTTTTTT.

The rearrangement links TRBV7-9 to TRBJ1-3; D possibly corresponds to TRBD1 (5 bases). Germline V gene sequence: CDR1 SEHNR, CDR2 FQNEAQ (reference sequence). The CDR3 extends over 16 amino acids. Trimming took 1 base from V and 0 from J, leaving 10 bases between them. The CDR3 reads CASSLGGVSSGNTIYF. The CDR3 nucleotides read TGTGCCAGCAGCTTAGGGGGCGTCAGCTCTGGAAACACCATATATTTT.

The V and J genes are TRBV2 and TRBJ2-4; the match to TRBD2 covers 9 bases. V lost 4 bases and J lost 0; bases outside the gene matches: 7. Germline V lookup: CDR1 SNHLY, CDR2 FYNNEI. The CDR3 has 17 residues. CDR3 coding DNA: TGTGCCAGCAGTGGGGAGACTAGCGGTTTAGCCAAAAACATTCAGTACTTC. Amino acids: CASSGETSGLAKNIQYF.

The chain links TRBV5-1 to TRBJ2-3; 8 bases fit TRBD2. CDR1 SGHRS and CDR2 YFSETQ come from the germline V gene. The CDR3 runs 14 residues. The V segment lost 0 bases and the J segment 5 bases; nucleotides outside the gene matches: 2. The CDR3 sequence: CASSLGAGGDTQYF. In DNA, the CDR3 is TGCGCCAGCAGCTTGGGTGCGGGGGGAGATACGCAGTATTTT.

V usage is TRBV2 and J usage is TRBJ2-5; 8 positions match TRBD2. The V gene's germline CDR1 is SNHLY and CDR2 FYNNEI. The CDR3 covers 16 residues. The ends lost 6 bases at V and 5 bases at J; junction bases unmatched: 14. The CDR3 protein is CASRSGSGNPGETQYF. The CDR3 coding sequence is TGTGCCAGCAGGTCGGGTAGCGGGAACCCCGGGGAGACCCAGTACTTC.

The chain uses TRBV6-5 and TRBJ1-4; D gene unclear. Germline CDR1 and CDR2: MNHEY and SVGAGI. V was clipped by 8 bases and J by 7 bases, with 20 bases between them. The CDR3 covers 15 residues. The CDR3 region has the DNA TGTGCCAGCGGGTCTGGGCCCGGGAGAAGTGAAAAACTGTTTTTT. Encoded protein: CASGSGPGRSEKLFF.

V and J are TRBV6-2 or TRBV6-3 and TRBJ2-3, with TRBD2 matching 7 bases. The V segment lost 7 bases and the J segment 0 bases; nucleotides outside the gene matches: 7. The CDR3 is 15 residues long. Germline CDR1 MNHEY, CDR2 SVGEGT. The DNA of the CDR3 is TGTGCCAGCACCCCGGGGGGTCTTAGCACAGATACGCAGTATTTT. Protein product: CASTPGGLSTDTQYF.

This clone showed up just once. The chain joins TRBV6-2 or TRBV6-3 to TRBJ2-1; D ambiguous. Trimming cost V 0 bases and J 7 bases, with 10 bases left between them. The germline V gene encodes CDR1 MNHEY and CDR2 SVGEGT. The CDR3 contains 14 residues. CDR3 DNA: TGTGCCAGCAGTTACTCGATCTTGAGGAATGAGCAGTTCTTC. Translated: CASSYSILRNEQFF.

This rearrangement joins TRBV7-2 to TRBJ2-7; unclear D gene. Trimming stripped 1 base from V and 5 bases from J, with 12 bases between. CDR3 size: 14 residues. Looked up from germline, CDR1 is SGHTA and CDR2 is FQGNSA. For the CDR3, the DNA is TGTGCCAGCAGCTTAGAACGAGTCCTCCACGAGCAGTACTTC. It translates to CASSLERVLHEQYF.

The chain uses TRBV4-1 and TRBJ2-1; TRBD2 might be the D (5 bases). The length of the CDR3 is 17 residues. Germline lookup yields CDR1 MGHRA and CDR2 YSYEKL. Trimming shortened V by 3 bases and J by 7 bases, and 22 bases separated the two germline ends. CDR3 nucleotides: TGCGCCAGCAGCCAGCTCCAGACGGGGTCGGGGTATAATGAGCAGTTCTTC. Translating it yields CASSQLQTGSGYNEQFF.

The CDR3 region is CASSRRGGYSADTQYF. CDR3 bases: TGTGCCAGCAGCCGCCGAGGGGGCTATAGTGCAGATACGCAGTATTTT. The gene calls are TRBV5-6 and TRBJ2-3; 7 nucleotides align to TRBD1. Per the germline V gene, CDR1 is SGHDT and CDR2 is YYEEEE. J gave up 4 bases and V 4 bases, and 12 bases lay outside the gene matches. The CDR3 sequence is 16 residues long.

The genes are TRBV30 and TRBJ2-7; TRBD1 matches 10 bases. Trimming removed 2 bases from V and 4 bases from J; junction bases left unmatched: 5. Germline CDR1 reads GTSNPN; CDR2 reads SVGIG (reference sequence). This CDR3 spans 14 amino acids. The CDR3 coding sequence is TGTGCCTGGAGTTGGTGGACAGGGGGTTACGAGCAGTACTTC. It translates to CAWSWWTGGYEQYF.

CDR3 nucleotide sequence: TGTGCCAGCAAACTCTCCGCCAGGGCCCATCAGAACACTGAAGCTTTCTTT. Residues: CASKLSARAHQNTEAFF. The J gene is TRBJ1-1, the V gene TRBV28; D possibly corresponds to TRBD1 (5 bases). Germline V gene lookup returns CDR1 MDHEN and CDR2 SYDVKM. The CDR3 runs to 17 residues. The V end lost 7 bases, the J end lost 1 base, and 22 bases lay between the germline ends. The full variable domain, completed using reference TRBV28 and TRBJ1-1, is DVKVTQSSRYLVKRTGEKVFLECVQDMDHENMFWYRQDPGLGLRLIYFSYDVKMKEKGDIPEGYSVSREKKERFSLILESASTNQTSMYLCASKLSARAHQNTEAFFGQGTRLTVV.

CDR3 residues: CASSFTSGVNTGELFF. The CDR3 coding sequence is TGTGCCAGCAGCTTTACTAGCGGGGTGAACACCGGGGAGCTGTTTTTT. The rearrangement links TRBV5-6 to TRBJ2-2; 10 nucleotides line up with TRBD2. The trim removed 2 bases at V and 1 base at J, leaving 2 bases unmatched. This CDR3 spans 16 amino acids. CDR1 SGHDT and CDR2 YYEEEE come from the germline V gene.

The chain links TRBV2 to TRBJ1-5; D is unresolved. The germline V and J ends were trimmed by 5 bases and 0 bases, with 5 bases remaining between them. The CDR3 has 13 residues. In germline, CDR1 is SNHLY, CDR2 FYNNEI. CDR3 bases: TGTGCCAGCAGTCAGGATAGCAATCAGCCCCAGCATTTT. Encoded protein: CASSQDSNQPQHF.

The chain combines TRBV18 with TRBJ1-5, with 10 bases lining up with TRBD1. This CDR3 contains 13 residues. Losses at the gene ends were 3 bases for V and 7 bases for J; bases not matched to a gene: 0. CDR1 and CDR2 from the germline V gene are KGHSH and LQKENI. The CDR3 bases are TGTGCCAGCTCACCGGACAGGGGGCAGCCCCAGCATTTT. Translation: CASSPDRGQPQHF.